The 23 T cell receptor beta chains listed next were all sequenced from one sample in a study of shared clonotypes between healthy human individuals. The repertoire was sequenced with immunoSEQ multiplex PCR; TCRdb's copy has only in-frame clones and lacks some. The sample gives 2.3 million or so clones, 93% of which show up once; 0.39% is in the top ten. Input material: naive CD4+ T cells from PBMCs. Subset indicated: CD45RA+ positively selected. The receptors stem from a man younger than 35 in good health. Some clones in this sample may be carry-over from other donors' samples.

On this clone itself: The sample holds other DNA sequences that translate to the same CDR3. V is TRBV5-6 and J is TRBJ2-3; 8 nucleotides agree with TRBD2. V lost 0 bases to trimming and J lost 3 bases; unmatched junction nucleotides: 3. Germline lookup yields CDR1 SGHDT and CDR2 YYEEEE. The CDR3 spans 15 residues. CDR3 DNA sequence: TGTGCCAGCAGCTTGGGTCCGGGAGGGACAGATACGCAGTATTTT. Protein: CASSLGPGGTDTQYF.

The rearrangement uses TRBV2 and TRBJ2-2; D is possibly TRBD1 (5 bases). Trimming took off 8 bases at V and 6 bases at J, with 13 bases between the two ends. The CDR3 covers 13 residues. The germline V gene has CDR1 SNHLY and CDR2 FYNNEI. This CDR3 reads CASAAWGPGELFF. The CDR3 DNA sequence: TGTGCCAGCGCTGCCTGGGGCCCCGGGGAGCTGTTTTTT.

This clone has a handful of counts. The rearrangement uses TRBV27 and TRBJ1-1; no definite D call. Trimming removed 5 bases from V and 7 bases from J, with 14 bases in between. The germline CDR1 and CDR2 sequences are MNHEY and SMNVEV (reference sequence). This CDR3 region has 13 residues. CDR3 sequence reads: CASSDRRASEAFF. The DNA of the CDR3 is TGTGCCAGCAGTGACCGAAGGGCCAGTGAAGCTTTCTTT.

J is TRBJ1-2 and V is TRBV27; D unclear. The V gene's germline CDR1 is MNHEY and CDR2 SMNVEV (reference sequence). The V end was cut by 7 bases, the J end by 0 bases, with 15 bases between. CDR3 size: 15 residues. The CDR3 reads CASTRAPHANYGYTF. CDR3 coding DNA: TGTGCCAGCACTCGGGCACCCCATGCTAACTATGGCTACACCTTC.

The rearrangement joins TRBV2 to TRBJ2-5; D possibly corresponds to TRBD2 (6 bases). V lost 0 bases and J 3 bases, leaving 11 bases between the germline ends. Germline V gene data show CDR1 as SNHLY and CDR2 as FYNNEI. This CDR3 region has 15 residues. CDR3 loop: CASSEAVAAEETQYF. The CDR3 DNA reads TGTGCCAGCAGTGAAGCAGTAGCGGCGGAAGAGACCCAGTACTTC.

As for this clone: Additional DNA sequences in this sample encode the identical CDR3. This rearrangement joins TRBV5-1 to TRBJ2-1, with TRBD2 identical over 11 bases. This CDR3 comprises 16 residues. The trim removed 0 bases at V and 6 bases at J, leaving 5 bases unmatched. The germline CDR1 and CDR2 sequences are SGHRS and YFSETQ. CDR3 amino acids: CASSLGTSGRGNEQFF. As DNA, the CDR3 is TGCGCCAGCAGCTTGGGAACTAGCGGGAGAGGCAATGAGCAGTTCTTC.

The V call is TRBV6-1, the J call TRBJ2-3; 7 nucleotides agree with TRBD2. Germline lookup yields CDR1 MNHNS and CDR2 SASEGT. There are 14 residues in the CDR3. Unmatched junction bases numbered 7, after V lost 8 bases and J lost 2 bases. CDR3 DNA sequence: TGTGCCAGCGAGGCGGGAGACTCCACAGATACGCAGTATTTT. Protein sequence: CASEAGDSTDTQYF.

Turning to this clone: The same CDR3 is also encoded by other DNA sequences in this sample. The J gene is TRBJ2-1, the V gene TRBV5-1; TRBD2 matches at 7 bases. Unmatched junction bases numbered 2, after V lost 0 bases and J lost 5 bases. CDR1 SGHRS and CDR2 YFSETQ come from the germline V gene. This CDR3 has 14 residues. Written as DNA, the CDR3 is TGCGCCAGCAGCTTGGTTGGGGGGGACAATGAGCAGTTCTTC. Translating it yields CASSLVGGDNEQFF. Together with reference TRBV5-1 and TRBJ2-1, the CDR3 gives the full variable domain: KAGVTQTPRYLIKTRGQQVTLSCSPISGHRSVSWYQQTPGQGLQFLFEYFSETQRNKGNFPGRFSGRQFSNSRSEMNVSTLELGDSALYLCASSLVGGDNEQFFGPGTRLTVL.

The chain combines TRBV4-1 with TRBJ2-3, with 10 bases lining up with TRBD2. The V segment lost 1 base and the J segment 13 bases; nucleotides outside the gene matches: 11. CDR1 and CDR2 from the germline V gene are MGHRA and YSYEKL. This CDR3 contains 15 residues. The CDR3 DNA sequence: TGCGCCAGCAGCCAAGTTAGCACTAGCGGGAATGATAAGTATTTT. Its protein product is CASSQVSTSGNDKYF.

A remark on this clone: Other nucleotide sequences in the sample specify the same CDR3. The chain couples TRBV9 to TRBJ1-3; D unresolved. The length of the CDR3 is 15 residues. Looked up from germline, CDR1 is SGDLS and CDR2 is YYNGEE. V lost 0 bases and J 0 bases, leaving 7 bases between the germline ends. The chain's CDR3 is CASSVDWGSGNTIYF. As DNA, the CDR3 is TGTGCCAGCAGCGTAGACTGGGGCTCTGGAAACACCATATATTTT. Using reference TRBV9 and TRBJ1-3 for the parts outside the CDR3, the full variable domain is DSGVTQTPKHLITATGQRVTLRCSPRSGDLSVYWYQQSLDQGLQFLIQYYNGEERAKGNILERFSAQQFPDLHSELNLSSLELGDSALYFCASSVDWGSGNTIYFGEGSWLTVV.

The chain uses TRBV11-2 and TRBJ1-4; 10 bases match TRBD1. Germline V gene sequence: CDR1 SGHAT, CDR2 FQNNGV. Germline trimming cut 5 bases from V and 5 bases from J; bases unmatched to any gene: 2. CDR3 length: 14 residues. The CDR3 protein is CASSRGQGNEKLFF. CDR3 coding DNA: TGTGCCAGCAGCCGGGGACAGGGGAATGAAAAACTGTTTTTT.

The chain recombines TRBV6-4 with TRBJ2-1; 9 bases are a match to TRBD2. The CDR3 consists of 15 residues. The germline CDR1 and CDR2 sequences are MRHNA and SNTAGT. The ends lost 5 bases at V and 4 bases at J; junction bases unmatched: 6. The DNA of the CDR3 is TGTGCCAGCAGTAGACTAGCGGCTGGATACAATGAGCAGTTCTTC. The encoded protein is CASSRLAAGYNEQFF.

This clone was detected a few times. The gene calls are TRBV7-9 and TRBJ1-1; TRBD1 matches 7 bases. The junction had 4 bases not matched to a gene; V was cut back by 6 bases and J by 6 bases. The CDR3 length is 12 residues. Per germline, CDR1 SEHNR and CDR2 FQNEAQ (reference sequence). CDR3 sequence: CASSQGGPEAFF. CDR3 coding DNA: TGTGCCAGCAGTCAGGGGGGCCCTGAAGCTTTCTTT.

This rearrangement joins TRBV5-1 to TRBJ1-1; a weak D match, TRBD1 (5 bases). Trimming shortened V by 3 bases and J by 2 bases, and 17 bases separated the two germline ends. CDR1 SGHRS and CDR2 YFSETQ come from the germline V gene. There are 16 residues in the CDR3. The CDR3 DNA sequence: TGCGCCAGCAGCTCGCGGGACCGCGGGGAAAACACTGAAGCTTTCTTT. It encodes CASSSRDRGENTEAFF.

The chain combines TRBV9 with TRBJ2-3; tentatively, D is TRBD1 (6 bases). Germline CDR1 SGDLS, CDR2 YYNGEE. The CDR3 length is 16 residues. V lost 2 bases, J lost 0 bases, and 13 bases lay in between. CDR3 bases: TGTGCCAGCAGCGTCAAACAGGGTGGGAGCACAGATACGCAGTATTTT. It yields the protein CASSVKQGGSTDTQYF. Full variable domain (outside the CDR3, taken from reference TRBV9 and TRBJ2-3): DSGVTQTPKHLITATGQRVTLRCSPRSGDLSVYWYQQSLDQGLQFLIQYYNGEERAKGNILERFSAQQFPDLHSELNLSSLELGDSALYFCASSVKQGGSTDTQYFGPGTRLTVL.

V and J are TRBV19 and TRBJ2-5, with D perhaps matching TRBD2 (6 bases). CDR3 length equals 15 residues. From germline, CDR1 is LNHDA and CDR2 SQIVND (reference sequence). V shed 1 base and J shed 0 bases, with 9 bases lying between them. The CDR3 protein is CASSIGTTYQETQYF. The CDR3 DNA sequence: TGTGCCAGTAGTATAGGGACTACGTACCAAGAGACCCAGTACTTC.

The rearrangement joins TRBV7-2 to TRBJ2-7; perhaps TRBD2 as D (5 bases). The germline V and J ends were trimmed by 6 bases and 6 bases, with 15 bases remaining between them. The CDR3 is made up of 13 amino acids. Germline loops: CDR1 SGHTA, CDR2 FQGNSA. CDR3: CASRTPPGIEQYF. Written as DNA, the CDR3 is TGTGCCAGCAGGACCCCCCCGGGGATCGAGCAGTACTTC. Based on the CDR3 plus reference TRBV7-2 and TRBJ2-7, the full variable domain is GAGVSQSPSNKVTEKGKDVELRCDPISGHTALYWYRQSLGQGLEFLIYFQGNSAPDKSGLPSDRFSAERTGGSVSTLTIQRTQQEDSAVYLCASRTPPGIEQYFGPGTRLTVT.

The chain links TRBV18 to TRBJ2-7; 11 nucleotides match TRBD2. This CDR3 spans 16 amino acids. The V gene's germline CDR1 is KGHSH and CDR2 LQKENI. With V trimmed by 6 bases and J by 4 bases, 11 bases remained unmatched. DNA for the CDR3: TGTGCCAGCTCCCCCCCGGGTAGCGGGAGGGTATACGAGCAGTACTTC. Its translation is CASSPPGSGRVYEQYF.

The chain uses TRBV5-1 and TRBJ1-2; TRBD1 matches at 9 bases. CDR1 SGHRS and CDR2 YFSETQ come from the germline V gene. The CDR3 loop spans 14 amino acids. After removal of 3 bases from V and 8 bases from J, the junction contained 8 bases not matched to a gene. CDR3 loop: CASSYLGTGSGYTF. CDR3 bases: TGCGCCAGCAGCTACTTAGGGACAGGGAGCGGCTACACCTTC.

The V call is TRBV19, the J call TRBJ1-1; TRBD1 aligns across 8 bases. V was pared by 4 bases and J by 0 bases, with 4 bases of the junction left unmatched. The CDR3 spans 15 residues. Germline CDR1 is LNHDA and CDR2 is SQIVND (reference sequence). CDR3 amino acids: CASSSRGRVNTEAFF. As DNA, the CDR3 is TGTGCCAGTAGTAGCAGGGGGCGTGTGAACACTGAAGCTTTCTTT.

The rearrangement joins TRBV11-2 to TRBJ2-1; no reliable D call. This CDR3 region has 15 residues. Germline V gene lookup returns CDR1 SGHAT and CDR2 FQNNGV. Trimming took 4 bases from V and 6 from J, leaving 16 bases between them. The CDR3 DNA reads TGTGCCAGCAGCTCACCCCTGGCAGGTGGCAATGAGCAGTTCTTC. Residues: CASSSPLAGGNEQFF.

To note about this clone: This sample also contains other DNA sequences that code for the same CDR3. V usage is TRBV5-1 and J usage is TRBJ2-7; no clear D gene. The CDR3 length is 12 residues. Germline V gives CDR1 SGHRS, CDR2 YFSETQ. V was pared by 2 bases and J by 4 bases, with 7 bases between. The CDR3 region is CASSFAGYEQYF. CDR3 nucleotide sequence: TGCGCCAGCAGCTTTGCCGGGTACGAGCAGTACTTC.

The CDR3 coding sequence is TGTGCCAGCAGCTTATCAAAGGGGGACGGACAAGGGCCCCAGCATTTT. It is translated as CASSLSKGDGQGPQHF. The chain joins TRBV7-2 to TRBJ1-5; D may be TRBD1 (6 bases). CDR3 length: 16 residues. Trimming removed 2 bases at V and 9 bases at J, with 20 bases between. The germline V gene encodes CDR1 SGHTA and CDR2 FQGNSA. Complete variable domain (other parts from reference TRBV7-2 and TRBJ1-5): GAGVSQSPSNKVTEKGKDVELRCDPISGHTALYWYRQSLGQGLEFLIYFQGNSAPDKSGLPSDRFSAERTGGSVSTLTIQRTQQEDSAVYLCASSLSKGDGQGPQHFGDGTRLSIL.